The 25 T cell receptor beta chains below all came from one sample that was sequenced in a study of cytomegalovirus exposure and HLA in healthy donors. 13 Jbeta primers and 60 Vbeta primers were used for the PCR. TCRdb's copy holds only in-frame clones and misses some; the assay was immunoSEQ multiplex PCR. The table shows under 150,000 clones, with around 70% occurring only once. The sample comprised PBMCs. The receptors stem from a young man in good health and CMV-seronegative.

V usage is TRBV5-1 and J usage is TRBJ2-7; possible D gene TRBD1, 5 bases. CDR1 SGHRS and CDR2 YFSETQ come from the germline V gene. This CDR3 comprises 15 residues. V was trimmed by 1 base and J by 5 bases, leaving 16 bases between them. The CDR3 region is CASSLRLDTDNEQYF. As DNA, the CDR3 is TGCGCCAGCAGCTTGAGGTTGGACACAGATAACGAGCAGTACTTC.

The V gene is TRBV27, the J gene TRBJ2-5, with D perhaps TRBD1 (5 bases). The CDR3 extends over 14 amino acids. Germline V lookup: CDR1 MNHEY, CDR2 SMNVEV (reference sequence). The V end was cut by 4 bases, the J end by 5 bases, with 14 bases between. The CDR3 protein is CASSWQGQAETQYF. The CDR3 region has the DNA TGTGCCAGCAGTTGGCAGGGTCAAGCCGAGACCCAGTACTTC.

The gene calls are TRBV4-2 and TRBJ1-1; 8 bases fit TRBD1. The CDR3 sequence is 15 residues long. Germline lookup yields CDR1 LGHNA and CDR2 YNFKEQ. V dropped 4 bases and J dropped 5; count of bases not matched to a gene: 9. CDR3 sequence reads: CASSPKDRGVTEAFF. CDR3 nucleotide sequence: TGTGCCAGCAGCCCTAAAGACAGGGGTGTAACTGAAGCTTTCTTT.

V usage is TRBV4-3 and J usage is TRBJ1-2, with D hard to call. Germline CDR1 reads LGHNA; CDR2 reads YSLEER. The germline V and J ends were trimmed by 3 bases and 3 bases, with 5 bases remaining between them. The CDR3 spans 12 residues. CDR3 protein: CASSHSDYGYTF. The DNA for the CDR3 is TGCGCCAGCAGCCATTCAGACTATGGCTACACCTTC.

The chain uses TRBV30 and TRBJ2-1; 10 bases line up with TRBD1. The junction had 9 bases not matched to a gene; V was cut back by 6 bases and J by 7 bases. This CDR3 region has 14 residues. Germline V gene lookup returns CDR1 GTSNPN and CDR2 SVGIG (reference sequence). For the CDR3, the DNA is TGTGCCTGTTCCCCGGGACAGGGGCTGAATGAGCAGTTCTTC. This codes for CACSPGQGLNEQFF.

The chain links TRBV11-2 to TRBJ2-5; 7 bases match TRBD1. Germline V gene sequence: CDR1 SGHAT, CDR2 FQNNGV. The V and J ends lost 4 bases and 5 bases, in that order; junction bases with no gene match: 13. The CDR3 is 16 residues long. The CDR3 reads CASSSSQGLAGETQYF. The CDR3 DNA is TGTGCCAGCAGCTCTTCACAGGGGTTGGCCGGGGAGACCCAGTACTTC.

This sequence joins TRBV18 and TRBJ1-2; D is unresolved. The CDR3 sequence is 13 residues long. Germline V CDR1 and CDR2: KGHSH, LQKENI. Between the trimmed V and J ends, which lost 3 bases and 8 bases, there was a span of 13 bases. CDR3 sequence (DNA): TGTGCCAGCTCACCCGGGAGGGAAGGAGGCTACACCTTC. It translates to CASSPGREGGYTF. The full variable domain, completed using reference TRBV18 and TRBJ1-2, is NAGVMQNPRHLVRRRGQEARLRCSPMKGHSHVYWYRQLPEEGLKFMVYLQKENIIDESGMPKERFSAEFPKEGPSILRIQQVVRGDSAAYFCASSPGREGGYTFGSGTRLTVV.

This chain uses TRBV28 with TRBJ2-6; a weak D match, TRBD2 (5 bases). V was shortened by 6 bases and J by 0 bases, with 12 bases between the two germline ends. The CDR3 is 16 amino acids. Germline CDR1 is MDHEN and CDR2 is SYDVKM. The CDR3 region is CASSLLDYSGANVLTF. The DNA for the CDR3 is TGTGCCAGCAGCCTACTAGACTACTCTGGGGCCAACGTCCTGACTTTC. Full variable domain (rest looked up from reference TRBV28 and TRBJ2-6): DVKVTQSSRYLVKRTGEKVFLECVQDMDHENMFWYRQDPGLGLRLIYFSYDVKMKEKGDIPEGYSVSREKKERFSLILESASTNQTSMYLCASSLLDYSGANVLTFGAGSRLTVL.

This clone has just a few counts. CDR3 DNA: TGTGCCAGCAGCGATACCGGGACAGAGATTGACTATGGCTACACCTTC. Protein sequence: CASSDTGTEIDYGYTF. The chain couples TRBV9 to TRBJ1-2; 7 bases match TRBD1. Germline loops: CDR1 SGDLS, CDR2 YYNGEE. Trimming cost V 3 bases and J 3 bases; bases outside gene matches: 11. The CDR3 extends over 16 amino acids. Full variable domain (rest looked up from reference TRBV9 and TRBJ1-2): DSGVTQTPKHLITATGQRVTLRCSPRSGDLSVYWYQQSLDQGLQFLIQYYNGEERAKGNILERFSAQQFPDLHSELNLSSLELGDSALYFCASSDTGTEIDYGYTFGSGTRLTVV.

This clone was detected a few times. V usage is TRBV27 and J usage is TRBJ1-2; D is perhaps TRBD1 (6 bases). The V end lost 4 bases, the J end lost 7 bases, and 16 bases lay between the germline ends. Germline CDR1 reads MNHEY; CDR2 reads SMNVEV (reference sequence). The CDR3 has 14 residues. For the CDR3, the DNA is TGTGCCAGCAGTTCAACAGCTGAAGGGGGTGGCTACACCTTC. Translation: CASSSTAEGGGYTF.

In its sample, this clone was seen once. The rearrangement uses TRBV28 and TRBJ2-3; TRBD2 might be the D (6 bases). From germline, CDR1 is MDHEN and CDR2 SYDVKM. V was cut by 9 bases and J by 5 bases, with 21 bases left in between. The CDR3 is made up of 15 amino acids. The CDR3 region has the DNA TGTGCCAGACCAACGGGACTCCCTCCCAAAGATACGCAGTATTTT. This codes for CARPTGLPPKDTQYF.

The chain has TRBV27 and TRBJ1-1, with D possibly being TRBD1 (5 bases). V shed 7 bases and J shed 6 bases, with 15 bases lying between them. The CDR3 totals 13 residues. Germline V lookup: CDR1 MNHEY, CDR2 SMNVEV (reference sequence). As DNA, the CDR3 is TGTGCCAGCAACCCAGGGTCTGGCGCTGAAGCTTTCTTT. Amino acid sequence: CASNPGSGAEAFF.

The CDR3 region has the DNA TGTGCCAGCAGCTTACGGACAGGGGGCCTCTCTTCACCCCTCCACTTT. This encodes CASSLRTGGLSSPLHF. The chain uses TRBV11-1 and TRBJ1-6; 11 bases agree with TRBD1. The CDR3 consists of 16 residues. V lost 2 bases, J lost 9 bases, and 6 bases stayed unmatched. Germline-derived CDR1 and CDR2 are SGHAT and FQDESV (reference sequence). The whole variable domain, remainder taken from reference TRBV11-1 and TRBJ1-6, is EAEVAQSPRYKITEKSQAVAFWCDPISGHATLYWYRQILGQGPELLVQFQDESVVDDSQLPKDRFSAERLKGVDSTLKIQPAELGDSAMYLCASSLRTGGLSSPLHFGNGTRLTVT.

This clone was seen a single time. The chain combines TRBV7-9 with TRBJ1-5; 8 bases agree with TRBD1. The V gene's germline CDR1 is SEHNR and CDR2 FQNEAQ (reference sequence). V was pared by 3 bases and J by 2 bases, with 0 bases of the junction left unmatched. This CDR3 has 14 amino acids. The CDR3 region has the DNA TGTGCCAGCAGCTTGACAGGGGGCAATCAGCCCCAGCATTTT. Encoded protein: CASSLTGGNQPQHF.

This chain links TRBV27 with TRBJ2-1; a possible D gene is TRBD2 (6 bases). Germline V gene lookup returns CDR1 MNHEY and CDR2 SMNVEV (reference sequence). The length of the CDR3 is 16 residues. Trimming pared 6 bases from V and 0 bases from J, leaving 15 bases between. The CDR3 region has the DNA TGTGCCAGCAGATTCACTAGCCCCAGCTCCTACAATGAGCAGTTCTTC. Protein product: CASRFTSPSSYNEQFF.

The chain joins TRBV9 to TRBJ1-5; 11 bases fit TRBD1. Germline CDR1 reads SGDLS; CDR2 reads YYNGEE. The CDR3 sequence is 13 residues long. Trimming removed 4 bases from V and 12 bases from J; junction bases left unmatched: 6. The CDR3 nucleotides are TGTGCCAGCAGCTCAGGGACAGGGGGGGTCCAGCATTTT. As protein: CASSSGTGGVQHF.

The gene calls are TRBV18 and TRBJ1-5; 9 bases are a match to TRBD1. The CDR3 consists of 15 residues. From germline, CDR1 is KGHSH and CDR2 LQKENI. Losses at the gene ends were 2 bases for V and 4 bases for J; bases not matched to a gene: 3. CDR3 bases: TGTGCCAGCTCACCAAAGACAGGGGGTAATCAGCCCCAGCATTTT. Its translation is CASSPKTGGNQPQHF.

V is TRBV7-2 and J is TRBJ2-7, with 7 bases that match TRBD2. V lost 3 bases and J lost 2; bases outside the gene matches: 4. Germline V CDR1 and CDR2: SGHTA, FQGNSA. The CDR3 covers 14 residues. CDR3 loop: CASSLGRGAYEQYF. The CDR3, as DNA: TGTGCCAGCAGCTTGGGACGGGGGGCCTACGAGCAGTACTTC. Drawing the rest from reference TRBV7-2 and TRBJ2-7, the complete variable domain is GAGVSQSPSNKVTEKGKDVELRCDPISGHTALYWYRQSLGQGLEFLIYFQGNSAPDKSGLPSDRFSAERTGGSVSTLTIQRTQQEDSAVYLCASSLGRGAYEQYFGPGTRLTVT.

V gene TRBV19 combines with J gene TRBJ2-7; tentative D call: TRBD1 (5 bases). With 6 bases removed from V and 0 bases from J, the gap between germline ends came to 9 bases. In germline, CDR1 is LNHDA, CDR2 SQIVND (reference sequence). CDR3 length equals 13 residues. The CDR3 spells CASSSDSSYEQYF. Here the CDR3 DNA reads TGTGCCAGTAGCAGTGACAGCTCCTACGAGCAGTACTTC.

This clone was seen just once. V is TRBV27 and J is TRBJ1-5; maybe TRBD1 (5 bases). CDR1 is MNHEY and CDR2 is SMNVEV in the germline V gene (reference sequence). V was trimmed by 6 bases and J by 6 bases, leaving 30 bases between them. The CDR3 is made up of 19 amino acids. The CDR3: CASRVVGWQGKYVCQPQHF. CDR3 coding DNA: TGTGCCAGCAGAGTAGTGGGTTGGCAGGGTAAGTACGTGTGTCAGCCCCAGCATTTT.

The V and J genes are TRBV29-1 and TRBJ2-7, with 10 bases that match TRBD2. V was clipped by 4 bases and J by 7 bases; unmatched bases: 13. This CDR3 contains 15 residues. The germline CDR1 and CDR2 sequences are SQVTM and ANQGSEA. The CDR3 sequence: CSVGGLAGVSSEQYF. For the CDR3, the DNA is TGCAGCGTTGGTGGGCTAGCGGGAGTATCGAGTGAGCAGTACTTC.

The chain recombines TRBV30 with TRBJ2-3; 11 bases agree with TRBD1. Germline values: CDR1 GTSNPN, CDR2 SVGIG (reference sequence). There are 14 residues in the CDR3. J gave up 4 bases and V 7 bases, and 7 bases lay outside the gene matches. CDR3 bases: TGTGCCTACGAACCGGGACAGGGGGCAGATACGCAGTATTTT. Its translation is CAYEPGQGADTQYF.

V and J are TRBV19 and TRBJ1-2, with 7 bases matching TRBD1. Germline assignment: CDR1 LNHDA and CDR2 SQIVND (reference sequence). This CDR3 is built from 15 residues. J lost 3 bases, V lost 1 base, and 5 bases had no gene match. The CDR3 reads CASSIASTGYYGYTF. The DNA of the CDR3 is TGTGCCAGTAGTATAGCCTCGACAGGGTACTATGGCTACACCTTC.

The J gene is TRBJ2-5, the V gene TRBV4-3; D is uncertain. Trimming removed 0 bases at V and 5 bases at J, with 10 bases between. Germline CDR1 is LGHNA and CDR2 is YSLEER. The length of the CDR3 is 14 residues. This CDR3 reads CASSQEASRETQYF. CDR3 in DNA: TGCGCCAGCAGCCAAGAAGCTAGTAGGGAGACCCAGTACTTC.

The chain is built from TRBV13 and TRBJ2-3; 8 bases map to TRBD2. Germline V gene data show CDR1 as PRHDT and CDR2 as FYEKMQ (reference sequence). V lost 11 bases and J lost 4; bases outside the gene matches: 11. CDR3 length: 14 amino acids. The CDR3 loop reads CASDTGGRADTQYF. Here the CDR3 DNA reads TGTGCCTCGGATACGGGGGGGCGGGCAGATACGCAGTATTTT.